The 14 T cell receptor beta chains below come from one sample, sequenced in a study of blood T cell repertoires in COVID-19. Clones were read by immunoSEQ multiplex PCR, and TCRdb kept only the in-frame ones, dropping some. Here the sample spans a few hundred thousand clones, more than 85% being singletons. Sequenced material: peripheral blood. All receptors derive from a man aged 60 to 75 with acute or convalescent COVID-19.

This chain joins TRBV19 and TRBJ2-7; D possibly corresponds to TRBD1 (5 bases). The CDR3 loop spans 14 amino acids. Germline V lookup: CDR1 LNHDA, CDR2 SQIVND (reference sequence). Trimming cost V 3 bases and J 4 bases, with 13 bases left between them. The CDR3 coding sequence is TGTGCCAGTAGTATGTCAGGGAAGATATACGAGCAGTACTTC. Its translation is CASSMSGKIYEQYF.

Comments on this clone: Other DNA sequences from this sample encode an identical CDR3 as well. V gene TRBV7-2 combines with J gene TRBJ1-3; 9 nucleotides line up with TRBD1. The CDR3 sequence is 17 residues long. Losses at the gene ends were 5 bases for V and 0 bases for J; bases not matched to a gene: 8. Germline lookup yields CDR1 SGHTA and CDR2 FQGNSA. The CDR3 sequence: CASSAGQGPLSGNTIYF. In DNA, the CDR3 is TGTGCCAGCAGCGCGGGACAGGGCCCCCTCTCTGGAAACACCATATATTTT.

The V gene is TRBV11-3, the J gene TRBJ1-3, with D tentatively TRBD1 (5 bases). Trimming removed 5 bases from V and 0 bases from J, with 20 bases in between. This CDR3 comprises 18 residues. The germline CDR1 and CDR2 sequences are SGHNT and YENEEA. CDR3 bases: TGTGCCAGCAGCAACGAACCCCAGGGCGGCCACTCTGGAAACACCATATATTTT. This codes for CASSNEPQGGHSGNTIYF. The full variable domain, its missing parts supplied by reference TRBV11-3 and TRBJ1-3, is EAGVVQSPRYKIIEKKQPVAFWCNPISGHNTLYWYLQNLGQGPELLIRYENEEAVDDSQLPKDRFSAERLKGVDSTLKIQPAELGDSAVYLCASSNEPQGGHSGNTIYFGEGSWLTVV.

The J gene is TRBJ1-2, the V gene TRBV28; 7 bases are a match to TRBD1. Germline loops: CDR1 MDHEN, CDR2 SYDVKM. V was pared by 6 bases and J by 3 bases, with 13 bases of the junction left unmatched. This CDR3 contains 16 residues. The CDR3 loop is CASSPGGRQGDYGYTF. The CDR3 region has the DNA TGTGCCAGCAGCCCAGGGGGGCGACAGGGAGACTATGGCTACACCTTC.

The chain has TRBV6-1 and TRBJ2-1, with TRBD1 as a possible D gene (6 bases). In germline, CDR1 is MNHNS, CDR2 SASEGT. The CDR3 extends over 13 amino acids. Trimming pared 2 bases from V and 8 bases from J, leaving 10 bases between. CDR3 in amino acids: CASSELGADEQFF. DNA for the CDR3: TGTGCCAGCAGTGAACTGGGGGCGGATGAGCAGTTCTTC.

The CDR3 coding sequence is TGTGCCAGCAGTTTAGGGACAGGTCGGACCCCTACCACCACTGAAGCTTTCTTT. As protein: CASSLGTGRTPTTTEAFF. The chain employs TRBV27 and TRBJ1-1, with 8 bases that match TRBD1. This CDR3 has 18 residues. J gave up 4 bases and V 2 bases, and 15 bases lay outside the gene matches. Germline loops: CDR1 MNHEY, CDR2 SMNVEV (reference sequence).

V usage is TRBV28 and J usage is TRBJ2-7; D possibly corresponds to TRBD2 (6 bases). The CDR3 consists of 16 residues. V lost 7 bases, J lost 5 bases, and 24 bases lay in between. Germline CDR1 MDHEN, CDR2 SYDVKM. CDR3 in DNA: TGTGCCAGCACCCTGAGGGAGGCAGGGTTCAACCACGAGCAGTACTTC. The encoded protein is CASTLREAGFNHEQYF.

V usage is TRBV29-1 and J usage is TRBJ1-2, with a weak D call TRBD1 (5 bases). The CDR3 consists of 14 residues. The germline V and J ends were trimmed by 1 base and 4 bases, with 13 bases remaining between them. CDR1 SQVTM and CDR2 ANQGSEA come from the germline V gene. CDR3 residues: CSVEGRGPGYGYTF. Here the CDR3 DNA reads TGCAGCGTTGAAGGGAGGGGACCGGGCTATGGCTACACCTTC.

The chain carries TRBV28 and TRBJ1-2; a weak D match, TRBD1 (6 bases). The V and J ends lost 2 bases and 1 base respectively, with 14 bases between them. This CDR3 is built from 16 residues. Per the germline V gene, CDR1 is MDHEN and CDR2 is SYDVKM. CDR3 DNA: TGTGCCAGCAGTTTAAACCCAGGGGCGATTAACTATGGCTACACCTTC. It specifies CASSLNPGAINYGYTF.

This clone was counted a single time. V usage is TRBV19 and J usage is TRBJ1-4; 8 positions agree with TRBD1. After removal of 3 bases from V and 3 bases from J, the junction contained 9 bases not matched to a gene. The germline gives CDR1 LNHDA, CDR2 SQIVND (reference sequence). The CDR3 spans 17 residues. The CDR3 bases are TGTGCCAGTAGTATCGGTACAGGGGGAGGTGCTAATGAAAAACTGTTTTTT. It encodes CASSIGTGGGANEKLFF.

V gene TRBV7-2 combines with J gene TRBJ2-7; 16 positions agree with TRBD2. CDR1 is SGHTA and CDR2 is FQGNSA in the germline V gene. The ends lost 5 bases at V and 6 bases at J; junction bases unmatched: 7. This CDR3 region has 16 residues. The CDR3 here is CASSQKGLAGGLEQYF. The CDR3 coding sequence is TGTGCCAGCAGCCAAAAGGGACTAGCGGGGGGGCTCGAGCAGTACTTC.

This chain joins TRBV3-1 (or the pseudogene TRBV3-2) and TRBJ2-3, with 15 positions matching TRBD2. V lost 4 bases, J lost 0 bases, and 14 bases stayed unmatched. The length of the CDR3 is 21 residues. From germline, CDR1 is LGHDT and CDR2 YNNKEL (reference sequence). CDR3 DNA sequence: TGTGCCAGCAGCCGAGCGGGGACTAGCGGGGGGCTAAGAGGGAGCACAGATACGCAGTATTTT. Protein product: CASSRAGTSGGLRGSTDTQYF.

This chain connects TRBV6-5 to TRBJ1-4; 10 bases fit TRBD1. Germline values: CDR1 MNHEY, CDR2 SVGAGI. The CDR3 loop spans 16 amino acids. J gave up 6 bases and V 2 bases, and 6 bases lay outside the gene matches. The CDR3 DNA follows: TGTGCCAGCAGTTACCGCGCGGGGACAGGGGATGAAAAACTGTTTTTT. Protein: CASSYRAGTGDEKLFF.

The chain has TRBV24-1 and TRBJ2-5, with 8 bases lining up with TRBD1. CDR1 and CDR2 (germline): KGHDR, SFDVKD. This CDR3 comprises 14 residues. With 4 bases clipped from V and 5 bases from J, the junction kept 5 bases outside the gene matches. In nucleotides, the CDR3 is TGTGCCACCAGTGACCCCAGGGGGCTGGAGACCCAGTACTTC. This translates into CATSDPRGLETQYF.